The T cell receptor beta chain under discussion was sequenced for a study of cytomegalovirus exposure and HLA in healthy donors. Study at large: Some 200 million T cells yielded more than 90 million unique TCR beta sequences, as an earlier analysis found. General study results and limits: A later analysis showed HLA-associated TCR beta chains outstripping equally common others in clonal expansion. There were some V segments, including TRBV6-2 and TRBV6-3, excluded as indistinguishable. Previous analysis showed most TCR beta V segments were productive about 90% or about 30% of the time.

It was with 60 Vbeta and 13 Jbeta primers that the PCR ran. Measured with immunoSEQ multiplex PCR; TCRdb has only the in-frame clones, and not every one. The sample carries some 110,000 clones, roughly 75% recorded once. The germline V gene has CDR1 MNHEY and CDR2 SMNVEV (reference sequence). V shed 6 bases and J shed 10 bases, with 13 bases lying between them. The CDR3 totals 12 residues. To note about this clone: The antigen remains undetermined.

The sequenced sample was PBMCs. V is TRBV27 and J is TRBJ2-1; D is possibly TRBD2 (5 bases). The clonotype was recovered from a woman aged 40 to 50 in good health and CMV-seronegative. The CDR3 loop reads CASSLGGTEQFF. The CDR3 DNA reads TGTGCCAGCAGCCTCGGAGGCACAGAGCAGTTCTTC.